The clone carrying this TCR beta chain was detected many times. The antigen is unknown. These data come from a study of T cell repertoires in cytomegalovirus infection. Overall study context: It was the public TCR beta signatures that indicated both CMV infection and matching HLA type.

Looked up from germline, CDR1 is SGHRS and CDR2 is YFSETQ. V lost 0 bases and J 2 bases, leaving 9 bases between the germline ends. The CDR3 consists of 15 residues. Study findings and constraints: It was HLA-C-restricted CMV-specific TCR beta clonotypes that dominated the response ex vivo.

Each CDR3 protein is one row after TCRdb ran MiXCR on the reads. The sample consists of about 140,000 distinct CDR3 sequences, under 8.5% of them appearing once. Sequencing input: PBMCs. The source of this sequence is a human donor in good health (CMV status not recorded). Some clones in this sample may be carry-over from other donors' samples. This chain connects TRBV5-1 to TRBJ1-5; D unresolved. The CDR3 DNA follows: TGCGCCAGCAGCTTGGATGGGAACGGCAATCAGCCCCAGCATTTT. It specifies CASSLDGNGNQPQHF.